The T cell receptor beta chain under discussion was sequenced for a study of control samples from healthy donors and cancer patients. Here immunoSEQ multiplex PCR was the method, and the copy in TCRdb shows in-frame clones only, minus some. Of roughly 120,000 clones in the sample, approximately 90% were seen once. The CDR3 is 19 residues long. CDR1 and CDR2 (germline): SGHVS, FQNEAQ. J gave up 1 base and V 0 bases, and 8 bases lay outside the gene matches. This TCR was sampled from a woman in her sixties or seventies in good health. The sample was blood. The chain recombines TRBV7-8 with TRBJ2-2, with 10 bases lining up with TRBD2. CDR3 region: CASSLARSSSGGNTGELFF. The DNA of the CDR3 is TGTGCCAGCAGCTTAGCGAGGAGTTCTAGCGGGGGGAACACCGGGGAGCTGTTTTTT.